Listed here is a single TCR beta chain. Its cognate antigen has yet to be identified. Per-base quality was not reported, and no clone a single base away is much larger than it. Whole blood was collected in K2EDTA tubes by collaborating institutions according to the institutions' own protocols. For TCRbeta analysis, collaborators shipped samples as frozen whole blood, isolated PBMCs, or DNA extracted from either of those sample types. The germline ends are 11 bases apart after V is trimmed by 1 base and J by 3 bases. The germline V gene encodes CDR1 SGHDT and CDR2 YYEEEE. From the cysteine through the phenylalanine, the CDR3 covers 14 amino acids. The CDR3 DNA has 42 bases and is translated from base 1. The immunoSEQ Assay, a bias-controlled multiplex PCR, was used to amplify TCRbeta CDR3 regions from genomic DNA. For the original study's pipeline: Nucleated cell counts per sample were estimated from amplification of reference gene primers within the assay. Sequence reads were collapsed and filtered to measure the absolute abundance of every unique TCRbeta CDR3 rearrangement. Productive Simpson clonality was computed per sample as the square root of Simpson's diversity index over productive rearrangements. TCRdb mirrors the immuneACCESS table, restricted to in-frame sequences. Some clones are absent from its copies; in checked studies, under half trace to an unresolved V gene, and the reason for the others is unknown. V, J and clone size are taken as reported in that table, and D and trimming were inferred from the DNA itself. The sample includes hundreds of thousands of clones, with about 85% observed a single time. The top ten clonotypes cover roughly 3% of the sample.

This record comes from a study of blood T cell repertoires in COVID-19 (dated by TCRdb to the early 2020s). Background on the whole study: The collaborator samples originated in the United States, Italy and Spain and spanned the acute and convalescent phases of COVID-19. The samples were drawn from the first 160 participants of the ongoing ImmuneRACE study and from 950 to 1,500 subjects provided by 6 global collaborators. The sample metadata nearly always contained a de-identified subject ID, COVID-19 status, age in years and sex. The dataset comprised deeply sampled blood TCRbeta repertoires from subjects exposed to, actively infected with, or recovered from COVID-19. The material from the prospective study consisted of cDNA or gDNA derived from T cells, B-cell-depleted T cells, or PBMCs. A freely available public database, intended as a resource for researchers studying the immune response to SARS-CoV-2, is where the repertoires were released. Where HLA class I and class II types were available, the types were taken from metadata supplied by the sample provider, not from assay-based typing. The paper's findings and limits, for the study overall: How much clinical and demographic metadata was included differed by source and by participant, and the metadata was provided uncurated.

The chain uses TRBV5-6 and TRBJ2-7, and perhaps TRBD1 as D gene, on 5 matching bases. The clonotype was recovered from a young man with active or convalescent COVID-19. Sequenced: peripheral blood. CDR3 protein: CASSLPGWDYEQYF. The base sequence is TGTGCCAGCAGCTTGCCAGGGTGGGACTACGAGCAGTACTTC.